Sequencing of this T cell receptor (beta chain) was carried out in a study of tumor and adjacent non-tumor tissue in lung cancer. General observations from the study: In normal lung, the top 100 clones were significantly more dominant than in tumor.

This CDR3 has 14 amino acids. The V and J ends lost 2 bases and 4 bases, in that order; junction bases with no gene match: 4. The germline CDR1 and CDR2 sequences are MDHEN and SYDVKM. No cell sorting was done before RNA was extracted from the tissue. This clonotype has ten or more counts. No antigen is known for it. The library came from three nested PCR rounds adapted from ARM-PCR protocols. TCRdb redid the calling of the multiplex PCR reads with MiXCR, one entry per CDR3 protein. This sample yields approximately 68,000 distinct CDR3 sequences, of which around four fifths are seen a single time; over 25% belongs to the top ten.

The V gene is TRBV28, the J gene TRBJ1-2, with 7 bases identical to TRBD1. This clonotype was obtained from a man aged 55 to 70 with non-small cell lung cancer. Sequenced: lung tumor tissue. In DNA, the CDR3 is TGTGCCAGCAGTTTAGCGACAGGGACCTATGGCTACACCTTC. Translated, it gives CASSLATGTYGYTF.